The 16 T cell receptor beta chains presented below share a single source sample, sequenced in a study of CD8 T cells in ankylosing spondylitis. In TCRdb, the 5' RACE reads were re-called with MiXCR into one record per CDR3 protein. The sample carries 330,000 or so distinct CDR3 sequences, less than 10% recorded once. Study-wide findings and caveats: Characteristic, it appeared, of ankylosing spondylitis blood was a TCR beta motif of eight highly homologous variants.

The antigens of these receptors remain unknown. The sample taken for sequencing was blood, either unsorted or a sorted T cell fraction (not recorded which). The receptors derive from a male donor with ankylosing spondylitis.

This clonotype occurred many times. The rearrangement joins TRBV11-2 to TRBJ2-7, with 15 nucleotides matching TRBD2. The CDR3 spans 18 residues. The ends lost 2 bases at V and 4 bases at J; junction bases unmatched: 9. Germline lookup yields CDR1 SGHAT and CDR2 FQNNGV. For the CDR3, the DNA is TGTGCCAGCAGCTTAAGGGGCGCCGGGACTAGCGGGAGGTACGAGCAGTACTTC. Translation: CASSLRGAGTSGRYEQYF.

This clonotype was observed a handful of times. The CDR3: CASSPVGTGDTDTQYF. The CDR3 DNA sequence: TGTGCCAGCAGTCCGGTCGGTACAGGGGACACAGATACGCAGTATTTT. The chain joins TRBV28 to TRBJ2-3, with TRBD1 matching 7 bases. The CDR3 sequence is 16 residues long. V shed 5 bases and J 2 bases; nucleotides not matched to a gene: 10. Germline V gene sequence: CDR1 MDHEN, CDR2 SYDVKM. Full variable domain (remainder filled in from reference TRBV28 and TRBJ2-3): DVKVTQSSRYLVKRTGEKVFLECVQDMDHENMFWYRQDPGLGLRLIYFSYDVKMKEKGDIPEGYSVSREKKERFSLILESASTNQTSMYLCASSPVGTGDTDTQYFGPGTRLTVL.

This clonotype occurred a few times. CDR3 sequence reads: CSVESAYKQGPTEAFF. The DNA for the CDR3 is TGCAGCGTTGAGTCCGCATACAAACAGGGCCCAACTGAAGCTTTCTTT. The V gene is TRBV29-1, the J gene TRBJ1-1; tentatively, D is TRBD1 (6 bases). This CDR3 has 16 residues. V was clipped by 3 bases and J by 5 bases, with 22 bases between them. Per the germline V gene, CDR1 is SQVTM and CDR2 is ANQGSEA.

This clonotype was detected a few times. The chain links TRBV29-1 to TRBJ2-1, with a tentative D call TRBD2 (5 bases). V lost 4 bases and J 7 bases, leaving 14 bases between the germline ends. The CDR3 sequence is 13 residues long. Per germline, CDR1 SQVTM and CDR2 ANQGSEA. Written as DNA, the CDR3 is TGCAGCGTTGCCCAGAGCCGAGGGAATGAGCAGTTCTTC. Translated, it gives CSVAQSRGNEQFF.

V and J are TRBV4-1 and TRBJ2-7; TRBD2 agrees at 13 bases. Losses at the gene ends were 4 bases for V and 0 bases for J; bases not matched to a gene: 6. The CDR3 contains 17 residues. The germline V gene has CDR1 MGHRA and CDR2 YSYEKL. The DNA for the CDR3 is TGCGCCAGCAGCCCCGGGACTAGCGGGATCTCCTCCTACGAGCAGTACTTC. It specifies CASSPGTSGISSYEQYF.

The genes are TRBV7-3 and TRBJ2-2; D uncertain. CDR1 is SGHTA, CDR2 FQGTGA, per germline. Trimming took off 2 bases at V and 7 bases at J, with 11 bases between the two ends. The CDR3 is 14 residues long. The CDR3 sequence: CASSLWAGGGELFF. The CDR3 nucleotides are TGTGCCAGCAGCTTATGGGCCGGCGGCGGGGAGCTGTTTTTT.

About this clonotype: The conserved phenylalanine or tryptophan normally closing the CDR3 is absent here, so this likely arose from a read error. V is TRBV2 and J is TRBJ2-7; no definite D call. Trimming shortened V by 8 bases and J by 6 bases, and 17 bases separated the two germline ends. This CDR3 comprises 13 residues. CDR1 is SNHLY, CDR2 FYNNEI, per germline. DNA of the CDR3: TGTGCCAGCGGCCACGGAGCCCGTTTCGAGCAGTACTAC. Translation gives CASGHGARFEQYY.

The V call is TRBV7-2, the J call TRBJ2-1; 9 bases fit TRBD1. Germline V lookup: CDR1 SGHTA, CDR2 FQGNSA. The V gene end was trimmed by 5 bases and the J gene end by 6 bases; junction bases not matched to a gene: 8. The CDR3 totals 15 residues. The CDR3, as DNA: TGTGCCAGCAGCATTGTCCTGGGACAGGGCAATGAGCAGTTCTTC. This sequence encodes CASSIVLGQGNEQFF.

The rearrangement uses TRBV7-3 and TRBJ1-6, with D maybe TRBD1 (6 bases). V lost 5 bases and J lost 8, with 16 bases in between. Germline loops: CDR1 SGHTA, CDR2 FQGTGA. The CDR3 spans 15 residues. Written as DNA, the CDR3 is TGTGCCAGCAGCCCCCGGGCAGGGGAGGATTCACCCCTCCACTTT. Encoded protein: CASSPRAGEDSPLHF.

There are a few counts of this clonotype. The rearrangement joins TRBV6-2 or TRBV6-3 to TRBJ2-7; no clear D gene. Per germline, CDR1 MNHEY and CDR2 SVGEGT. The ends were cut back, 2 bases at V and 3 bases at J, with 17 bases in the middle. The CDR3 has 16 residues. The CDR3 is CASSYNRRHGDYEQYF. The DNA of the CDR3 is TGTGCCAGCAGTTACAACCGGCGTCATGGTGACTACGAGCAGTACTTC.

This clonotype was found a few times. The chain combines TRBV2 with TRBJ2-7; 10 bases fit TRBD2. The CDR3 is made up of 14 amino acids. Germline V gene data show CDR1 as SNHLY and CDR2 as FYNNEI. The J segment lost 4 bases and the V segment lost 10 bases, leaving 10 bases of the junction unmatched. The DNA for the CDR3 is TGTGCCAACGATCTAGCGGGGGAGGATTACGAGCAGTACTTC. As protein: CANDLAGEDYEQYF. Supplemented by reference TRBV2 and TRBJ2-7, the full variable domain reads EPEVTQTPSHQVTQMGQEVILRCVPISNHLYFYWYRQILGQKVEFLVSFYNNEISEKSEIFDDQFSVERPDGSNFTLKIRSTKLEDSAMYFCANDLAGEDYEQYFGPGTRLTVT.

V gene TRBV18 combines with J gene TRBJ2-1; D is unclear. V lost 7 bases, J lost 5 bases, and 6 bases lay in between. Germline V gene sequence: CDR1 KGHSH, CDR2 LQKENI. The CDR3 is 11 residues long. DNA for the CDR3: TGTGCCAGCTTACAGAACAATGAGCAGTTCTTC. It specifies CASLQNNEQFF.

In its sample, this clonotype was seen many times. The gene calls are TRBV24-1 and TRBJ2-1; 13 positions agree with TRBD2. Trimming at V came to 3 bases and at J to 0 bases, leaving 10 bases not matched to a gene. The CDR3 has 20 amino acids. Germline CDR1 KGHDR, CDR2 SFDVKD. The CDR3 nucleotides are TGTGCCACCAGTGATAAGGGACTAGCGGGACCCCAACTCTCCTACAATGAGCAGTTCTTC. Translated, it gives CATSDKGLAGPQLSYNEQFF.

There are a few counts of this clonotype. The V and J genes are TRBV11-1 and TRBJ2-7, with D perhaps assigned TRBD1 or TRBD2 (5 bases each). This CDR3 has 15 residues. Germline V lookup: CDR1 SGHAT, CDR2 FQDESV (reference sequence). Trimming took off 2 bases at V and 5 bases at J, with 16 bases between the two ends. The DNA of the CDR3 is TGTGCCAGCAGCTTATCGAGGGCAGGGCACCACGAGCAGTACTTC. Protein sequence: CASSLSRAGHHEQYF.

This clonotype occurred many times. This rearrangement joins TRBV10-1 to TRBJ2-1, with 8 nucleotides matching TRBD2. Germline values: CDR1 WNHNN, CDR2 SYGVQD (reference sequence). The CDR3 runs 17 residues. Trimming at V came to 3 bases and at J to 7 bases, leaving 14 bases not matched to a gene. The CDR3 reads CASSDPSGGNFGNEQFF. CDR3 bases: TGCGCCAGCAGTGACCCATCGGGAGGGAATTTCGGAAATGAGCAGTTCTTC.

The chain combines TRBV15 with TRBJ1-5, with a weak D call TRBD1 (6 bases). The germline gives CDR1 LNHNV, CDR2 YYDKDF (reference sequence). V was trimmed by 0 bases and J by 1 base, leaving 16 bases between them. The CDR3 extends over 18 amino acids. The CDR3 nucleotides are TGTGCCACCAGCAGAGATTATGGGGGGGGCTTGAGCAATCAGCCCCAGCATTTT. Translation gives CATSRDYGGGLSNQPQHF. The entire variable domain, with the rest obtained from reference TRBV15 and TRBJ1-5, is as follows: DAMVIQNPRYQVTQFGKPVTLSCSQTLNHNVMYWYQQKSSQAPKLLFHYYDKDFNNEADTPDNFQSRRPNTSFCFLDIRSPGLGDTAMYLCATSRDYGGGLSNQPQHFGDGTRLSIL.